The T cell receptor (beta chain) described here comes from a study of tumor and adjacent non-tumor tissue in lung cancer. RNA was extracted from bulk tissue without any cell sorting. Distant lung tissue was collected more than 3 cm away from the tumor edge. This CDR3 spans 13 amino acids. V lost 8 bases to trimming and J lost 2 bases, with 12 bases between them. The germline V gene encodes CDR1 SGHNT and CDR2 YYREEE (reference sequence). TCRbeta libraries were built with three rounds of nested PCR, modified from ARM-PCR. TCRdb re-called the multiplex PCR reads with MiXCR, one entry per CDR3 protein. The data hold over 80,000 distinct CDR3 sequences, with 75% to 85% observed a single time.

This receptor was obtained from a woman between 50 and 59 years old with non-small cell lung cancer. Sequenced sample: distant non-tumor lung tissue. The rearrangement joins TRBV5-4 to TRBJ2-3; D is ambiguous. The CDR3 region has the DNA TGTGCCAGTAACTTGAAGACCACAGATACGCAGTATTTT. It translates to CASNLKTTDTQYF.